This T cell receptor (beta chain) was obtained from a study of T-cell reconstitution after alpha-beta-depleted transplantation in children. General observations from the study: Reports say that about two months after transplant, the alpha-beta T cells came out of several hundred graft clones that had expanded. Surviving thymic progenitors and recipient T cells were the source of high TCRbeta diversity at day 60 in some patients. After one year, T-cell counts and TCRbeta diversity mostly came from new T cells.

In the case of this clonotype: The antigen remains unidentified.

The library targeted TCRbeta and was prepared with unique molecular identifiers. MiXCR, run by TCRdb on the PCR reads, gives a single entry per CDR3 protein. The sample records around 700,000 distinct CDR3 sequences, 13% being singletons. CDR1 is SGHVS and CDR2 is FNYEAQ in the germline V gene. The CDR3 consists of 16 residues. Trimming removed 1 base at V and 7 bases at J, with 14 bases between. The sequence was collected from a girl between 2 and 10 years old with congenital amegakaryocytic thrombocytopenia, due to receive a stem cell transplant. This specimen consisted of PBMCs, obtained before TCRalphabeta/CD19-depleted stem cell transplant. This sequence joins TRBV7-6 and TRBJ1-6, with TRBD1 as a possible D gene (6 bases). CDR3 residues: CASSLGTASRNSPLHF. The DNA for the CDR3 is TGTGCCAGCAGCTTAGGGACAGCAAGTCGCAATTCACCCCTCCACTTT.